Following are 3 T cell receptor beta chains from one sample sequenced in a study of regulatory T cells in long-lasting Graves disease. Time point indicated: newly diagnosed GD, antithyroid drugs for less than 3 months. Researchers made the TCR library from RNA that was extracted from PBMCs. Sequencing libraries for TCR beta were prepared with iRepertoire HTBI primers and Arm-PCR of CDR3 regions. TCRdb re-called the multiplex PCR reads through MiXCR, storing one row per CDR3 protein. The repertoire holds approximately 540,000 distinct CDR3 sequences, with more than 10% as singletons. These same records also appear under a second study, on T cells in Graves' hyperthyroidism and ophthalmopathy.

The specimen comprised peripheral blood mononuclear cells (PBMCs), sampled at new diagnosis, from a patient treated with antithyroid drugs. The origin of the receptors is a woman aged 25 to 39 with Graves disease.

This clonotype has ten or more counts. The gene calls are TRBV7-2 and TRBJ2-1, with unresolved D. V lost 5 bases, J lost 0 bases, and 11 bases lay in between. Per the germline V gene, CDR1 is SGHTA and CDR2 is FQGNSA. CDR3 length: 15 amino acids. The CDR3 nucleotides read TGTGCCAGCAGCGGTGCGGAAAGCTCCTACAATGAGCAGTTCTTC. Protein: CASSGAESSYNEQFF.

The V gene is TRBV4-3, the J gene TRBJ1-5; D remains unclear. In germline, CDR1 is LGHNA, CDR2 YSLEER. The CDR3 totals 15 residues. Trimming removed 1 base at V and 2 bases at J, with 9 bases between. The CDR3 here is CASSQVGSRNQPQHF. The CDR3 nucleotides read TGCGCCAGCAGCCAAGTCGGCAGTCGCAATCAGCCCCAGCATTTT.

This clonotype was observed at least ten times. The V gene is TRBV28, the J gene TRBJ2-5; D possibly corresponds to TRBD2 (6 bases). CDR3 length: 14 amino acids. The V gene lost 2 bases and the J gene lost 9 bases, with 16 bases spanning the gap. The V gene's germline CDR1 is MDHEN and CDR2 SYDVKM. CDR3 loop: CASSLGDSSSPQYF. The CDR3 bases are TGTGCCAGCAGTTTAGGGGACTCCTCGAGTCCCCAGTACTTC.